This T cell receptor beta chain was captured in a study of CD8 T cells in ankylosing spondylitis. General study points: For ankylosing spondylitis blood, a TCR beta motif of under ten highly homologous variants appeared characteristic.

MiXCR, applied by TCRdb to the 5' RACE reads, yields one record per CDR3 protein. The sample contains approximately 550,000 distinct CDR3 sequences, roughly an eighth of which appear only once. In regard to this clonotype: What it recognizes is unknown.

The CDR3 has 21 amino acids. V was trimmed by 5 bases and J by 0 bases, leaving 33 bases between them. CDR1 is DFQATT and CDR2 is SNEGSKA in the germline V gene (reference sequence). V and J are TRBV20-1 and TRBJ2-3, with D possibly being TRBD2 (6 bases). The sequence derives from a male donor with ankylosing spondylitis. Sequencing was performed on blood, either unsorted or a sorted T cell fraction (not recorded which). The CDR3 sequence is CSAYHFPTEPGSGPSTDTQYF. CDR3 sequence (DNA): TGCAGTGCTTACCACTTCCCTACAGAGCCGGGGAGCGGGCCGAGCACAGATACGCAGTATTTT.